The source of this T cell receptor (beta chain) is a study of technical replicates of blood from a handful of donors. In its sample, this clone was seen a few times. Assay used: immunoSEQ multiplex PCR; TCRdb lists only in-frame clones, some missing. Of about 54,000 clones listed, approximately 94% are singletons. Sample: T cells isolated from PBMCs. This clonotype originated in a human donor in good health.

In DNA form, the CDR3 reads TGTGCCAGCTCGGGAGAGGGAGAGACCCAGTACTTC. Translated, it gives CASSGEGETQYF. V is TRBV18 and J is TRBJ2-5; D is perhaps TRBD2 (5 bases). Deletions cut 6 bases from V and 4 bases from J, with 9 bases between. CDR1 KGHSH and CDR2 LQKENI come from the germline V gene. The CDR3 has 12 residues. The complete variable domain, with remaining parts taken from reference TRBV18 and TRBJ2-5, reads NAGVMQNPRHLVRRRGQEARLRCSPMKGHSHVYWYRQLPEEGLKFMVYLQKENIIDESGMPKERFSAEFPKEGPSILRIQQVVRGDSAAYFCASSGEGETQYFGPGTRLLVL.